This TCR beta chain was profiled in a study of identifying expanded T cells in peripheral blood. Data came from immunoSEQ multiplex PCR; TCRdb stores just in-frame clones and leaves some out. This table has 70,000 or so clones, 90% appearing once. Worth noting for this clone: Its specificity is unknown.

The germline V and J ends were trimmed by 3 bases and 0 bases, with 8 bases remaining between them. The length of the CDR3 is 14 residues. Germline CDR1 and CDR2: MGHRA and YSYEKL. Whole-study results and caveats: Technical replicates showed roughly 1.2 changed clones; two weeks about 16.4; four weeks 19.

During the collection period, no donor immune events like infections were recorded. The TCR sequence derives from a person aged 18 to 75 in good health. V and J are TRBV4-1 and TRBJ1-1; D unresolved. Sequenced sample: blood. The CDR3 nucleotides read TGCGCCAGCAGCCAGCACCTCTTGAACACTGAAGCTTTCTTT. Amino acid sequence: CASSQHLLNTEAFF.